These T cell receptor beta chains were read from a single sample in a study of CD8 T cells in Susac syndrome. One entry per CDR3 protein, called by TCRdb with MiXCR from the immunoSEQ multiplex PCR reads. The data contain 350,000 to 550,000 distinct CDR3 sequences, 75% to 90% of them singletons. Material for sequencing was CD8+ T cells from PBMCs. Receptor source: a human donor with multiple sclerosis. The CDR3 runs from the conserved cysteine through the conserved F or W. The D gene is left open where the match is weak. Size is stated for part of the rows, as once, few or many counts, or as a class when the clone is expanded.

j_call	v_call	d_call	clone_size	cdr3_nt	cdr3_aa
TRBJ1-6	TRBV5-4	-	few	TGTGCCAGCAGCTTGGACAGCTCCTATAATTCACCCCTCCACTTT	CASSLDSSYNSPLHF
TRBJ2-5	TRBV29-1	TRBD1	-	TGCAGCGTCGGGGACAGGGCTCACTCTACGTACCAAGAGACCCAGTACTTC	CSVGDRAHSTYQETQYF
TRBJ1-2	TRBV5-1	-	-	TGCGCCAGCAGCTTGGGGACTAATTTCGATGGCTACACCTTC	CASSLGTNFDGYTF
TRBJ1-2	TRBV7-9	-	-	TGTGCCAGCAGTTTACAGGGAAACTATGGCTACACCTTC	CASSLQGNYGYTF
TRBJ2-3	TRBV12-3/TRBV12-4	-	-	TGTGCCAGCACTGGCGGGGATACGCAGTATTTT	CASTGGDTQYF
TRBJ1-2	TRBV5-1	TRBD1	-	TGCGCCAGCAGCTTGGACGGGACAGGCCTTCTCTATGGCTACACCTTC	CASSLDGTGLLYGYTF
TRBJ1-2	TRBV9	TRBD1	-	TGTGCCAGCAGCGACCCGACAGGGGGTAGATATGGCTACACCTTC	CASSDPTGGRYGYTF
TRBJ1-2	TRBV2	TRBD1	-	TGTGCCAGCACGATAAGCCGGGACAGCAATATTAACTATGGCTACACCTTC	CASTISRDSNINYGYTF
TRBJ1-6	TRBV7-6	TRBD1	-	TGTGCCAGCAGCTCCTCGGGACAGGGTGTTTCACCCCTCCACTTT	CASSSSGQGVSPLHF
TRBJ2-7	TRBV10-3	TRBD2	-	TGTGCCATCAGTGACTCGGGGGGCGAGCAGTACTTC	CAISDSGGEQYF
TRBJ1-2	TRBV14	-	-	TGTGCCAGCAGCCTCCCCGGACCGGCGGGCGCCTATGGCTACACCTTC	CASSLPGPAGAYGYTF
TRBJ1-1	TRBV7-2	-	-	TGTGCCAGCAGCTACAACATGAACACTGAAGCTTTCTTT	CASSYNMNTEAFF
TRBJ2-1	TRBV27	-	-	TGTGCCAGCAGTTTGCCAGGGATGGATGAGCAGTTCTTC	CASSLPGMDEQFF
TRBJ1-6	TRBV20-1	-	-	TGCAGTGCTCCCGGGCAGGAAGGCTCCTATAATTCACCCCTCCACTTT	CSAPGQEGSYNSPLHF
TRBJ2-7	TRBV30	TRBD1	once	TGTGCCTGTCAGGGGGCGAAGGTCCACGAGCAGTACTTC	CACQGAKVHEQYF
TRBJ2-1	TRBV5-1	-	-	TGCGCCAGCAGCTTGGATGCGGAGGGCCTTCGGGTCAATGAGCAGTTCTTC	CASSLDAEGLRVNEQFF
TRBJ1-2	TRBV19	-	-	TGTGCCAGTAGTTCTACGGACGAAGCTAACTATGGCTACACCTTC	CASSSTDEANYGYTF
TRBJ1-5	TRBV15	-	-	TGTGCCACCAGCAGAGATCTTAACATCCATTATAGCAATCAGCCCCAGCATTTT	CATSRDLNIHYSNQPQHF
TRBJ2-3	TRBV12-3/TRBV12-4	-	-	TGTGCCAGCAGTTTAGCGAGTGGCAACACAGATACGCAGTATTTT	CASSLASGNTDTQYF
TRBJ2-7	TRBV29-1	-	-	TGCAGCGTTGAAGATTTGACAGGCTCCTACGAGCAGTACTTC	CSVEDLTGSYEQYF
TRBJ2-1	TRBV11-2	TRBD2	-	TGTGCCAGCAGCTTAGGTTCTCCGGGACTACCAAGCTCCTACAATGAGCAGTTCTTC	CASSLGSPGLPSSYNEQFF
TRBJ2-2	TRBV7-7	-	-	TGTGCCAGCGGCCACCTTACCGGGGAGCTGTTTTTT	CASGHLTGELFF
TRBJ2-7	TRBV6-1	-	once	TGTGCCAGCAGTTTCCCCGGGAACTCCTACGAGCAGTACTTC	CASSFPGNSYEQYF
TRBJ2-1	TRBV30	-	-	TGTGCCTGGAGTGGCGTTAGTGGGGACGATGAGCAGTTCTTC	CAWSGVSGDDEQFF
TRBJ2-3	TRBV15	TRBD1	-	TGTGCCACCAGCAGGGACAGGTACACAGATACGCAGTATTTT	CATSRDRYTDTQYF
TRBJ1-4	TRBV5-4	-	-	TGTGCCAGCAGCTTGGACGGGGTCTATGAAAAACTGTTTTTT	CASSLDGVYEKLFF
TRBJ2-3	TRBV20-1	TRBD2	-	TGCAGTGCTAGAGTTATAGGACTAGCGGAGATAGATACGCAGTATTTT	CSARVIGLAEIDTQYF
TRBJ2-5	TRBV10-1	-	few	TGCGCCAGCATGGACGGGCAAGAGACCCAGTACTTC	CASMDGQETQYF
TRBJ2-1	TRBV30	-	few	TGTGCCTGGAGTGTACTACCGGGCGTTAGCAATGAGCAGTTCTTC	CAWSVLPGVSNEQFF
TRBJ2-2	TRBV3-1	-	-	TGTGCCAGCAATTTGGCGGAGAACACCGGGGAGCTGTTTTTT	CASNLAENTGELFF
TRBJ2-1	TRBV6-5	TRBD2	-	TGTGCCAGCAGCCTGAGCGGGAGTGGTTACAATGAGCAGTTCTTC	CASSLSGSGYNEQFF
TRBJ2-3	TRBV7-9	TRBD2	-	TGTGCCAGCAGCTTCTCCCCAGCGGGGGAAAACACAGATACGCAGTATTTT	CASSFSPAGENTDTQYF
TRBJ2-5	TRBV9	TRBD1	-	TGTGCCAGCAGCTCGACAGGGCTCCCCAGGGAGACCCAGTACTTC	CASSSTGLPRETQYF